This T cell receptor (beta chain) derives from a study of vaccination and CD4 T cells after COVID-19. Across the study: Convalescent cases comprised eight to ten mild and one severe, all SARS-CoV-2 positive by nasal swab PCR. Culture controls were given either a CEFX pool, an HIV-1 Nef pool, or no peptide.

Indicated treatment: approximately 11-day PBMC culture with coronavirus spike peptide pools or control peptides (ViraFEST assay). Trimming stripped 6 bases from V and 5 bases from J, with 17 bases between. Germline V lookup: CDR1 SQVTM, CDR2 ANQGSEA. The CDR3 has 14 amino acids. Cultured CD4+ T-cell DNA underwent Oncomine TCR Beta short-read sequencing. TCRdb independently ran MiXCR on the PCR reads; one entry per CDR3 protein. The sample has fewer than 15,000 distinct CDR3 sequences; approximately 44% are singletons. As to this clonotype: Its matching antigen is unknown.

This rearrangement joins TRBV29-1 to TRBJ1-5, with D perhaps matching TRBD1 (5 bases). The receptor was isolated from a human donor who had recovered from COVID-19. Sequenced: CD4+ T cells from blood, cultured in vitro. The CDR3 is CSVAPSRDHQPQHF. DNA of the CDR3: TGCAGCGTGGCCCCGTCCAGGGACCATCAGCCCCAGCATTTT.